Listed here are 28 T cell receptor beta chains from one sample, sequenced in a study of cytomegalovirus exposure and HLA in healthy donors. PCR primers comprised 60 Vbeta and 13 Jbeta primers. Profiling relied on immunoSEQ multiplex PCR, and the TCRdb table lists in-frame clones only, not all of them. The data contain about 140,000 clones, approximately 60% of them singletons. Sequenced input: PBMCs. Receptors were obtained from a human donor in good health.

This chain joins TRBV5-5 and TRBJ1-4, with D possibly TRBD1 on 5 matching bases. The CDR3 is made up of 13 amino acids. V was cut by 4 bases and J by 8 bases, with 12 bases left in between. Germline CDR1 and CDR2: SGHKS and YYEKEE (reference sequence). Written as DNA, the CDR3 is TGTGCCAGCAGCAAGACAGCCCTGGAAAAACTGTTTTTT. This codes for CASSKTALEKLFF. Using reference TRBV5-5 and TRBJ1-4 for the parts outside the CDR3, the full variable domain is DAGVTQSPTHLIKTRGQQVTLRCSPISGHKSVSWYQQVLGQGPQFIFQYYEKEERGRGNFPDRFSARQFPNYSSELNVNALLLGDSALYLCASSKTALEKLFFGSGTQLSVL.

This clone was counted a single time. At one of its ends the junction is not consistent with the germline gene, which may arise from a read error. The V gene is TRBV7-7, the J gene TRBJ1-2; weak D call: TRBD1 (6 bases). This CDR3 spans 15 amino acids. CDR1 is SSHAT and CDR2 is FNYEAQ in the germline V gene (reference sequence). CDR3 DNA: TGTGCTAGCAGCTTGAGCGGGGGGCGACAGTATGGCTACACCTTC. Encoded protein: CASSLSGGRQYGYTF.

This chain links TRBV12-2 with TRBJ2-2; the DNA was not used to check the table's D call, TRBD1. TRBV12-2 is tagged as a pseudogene. The length of the CDR3 is 14 residues. Written as DNA, the CDR3 is TGTGCAAGTCGCTTAGAACAGGGATTAGGGGAGCTGTTTTTT. It encodes CASRLEQGLGELFF.

The rearrangement links TRBV28 to TRBJ1-3; TRBD1 agrees at 7 bases. V shed 5 bases and J 3 bases; nucleotides not matched to a gene: 4. This CDR3 spans 14 amino acids. Germline CDR1 is MDHEN and CDR2 is SYDVKM. Here the CDR3 DNA reads TGTGCCAGCAGTCCAGGGACAGATGGAAACACCATATATTTT. As protein: CASSPGTDGNTIYF.

The J gene is TRBJ1-1, the V gene TRBV6-1; D not resolved. Germline CDR1 and CDR2: MNHNS and SASEGT. V was trimmed by 2 bases and J by 1 base, leaving 8 bases between them. The CDR3 extends over 14 amino acids. The CDR3 nucleotides read TGTGCCAGCAGTGAAACCGAGGGGAACACTGAAGCTTTCTTT. This sequence encodes CASSETEGNTEAFF.

This chain connects TRBV5-5 to TRBJ2-4; 8 bases line up with TRBD2. Germline CDR1 and CDR2: SGHKS and YYEKEE (reference sequence). Trimming at V came to 4 bases and at J to 8 bases, leaving 8 bases not matched to a gene. The CDR3 contains 14 residues. CDR3 amino acids: CASSLVWREDIQYF. The CDR3 coding sequence is TGTGCCAGCAGCCTTGTGTGGCGGGAGGACATTCAGTACTTC.

This clone was counted a few times. The rearrangement joins TRBV19 to TRBJ2-1; 9 bases match TRBD1. After removal of 6 bases from V and 7 bases from J, the junction contained 1 base not matched to a gene. Per germline, CDR1 LNHDA and CDR2 SQIVND (reference sequence). The CDR3 is made up of 12 amino acids. The CDR3: CASRTGGNEQFF. CDR3 coding DNA: TGTGCCAGTAGGACAGGGGGTAATGAGCAGTTCTTC.

The chain uses TRBV19 and TRBJ2-3; perhaps TRBD2 as D (6 bases). The CDR3 length is 13 residues. V was clipped by 4 bases and J by 7 bases, with 12 bases between them. The V gene's germline CDR1 is LNHDA and CDR2 SQIVND (reference sequence). This chain's CDR3 is CASSRGAGYTQYF. The CDR3, as DNA: TGTGCCAGTAGTAGGGGTGCGGGATATACGCAGTATTTT.

This chain connects TRBV5-1 to TRBJ2-3, with 7 nucleotides matching TRBD2. V was clipped by 7 bases and J by 6 bases; unmatched bases: 11. The CDR3 spans 14 residues. Germline V gives CDR1 SGHRS, CDR2 YFSETQ. The CDR3: CASARPGEGDTQYF. The CDR3 DNA sequence: TGCGCCAGCGCCCGCCCGGGGGAGGGGGATACGCAGTATTTT. The whole variable domain, filled in from reference TRBV5-1 and TRBJ2-3, reads KAGVTQTPRYLIKTRGQQVTLSCSPISGHRSVSWYQQTPGQGLQFLFEYFSETQRNKGNFPGRFSGRQFSNSRSEMNVSTLELGDSALYLCASARPGEGDTQYFGPGTRLTVL.

This chain links TRBV19 with TRBJ1-5, with 7 nucleotides matching TRBD1. CDR3 length: 15 amino acids. The trim removed 6 bases at V and 3 bases at J, leaving 8 bases unmatched. Germline CDR1 and CDR2: LNHDA and SQIVND (reference sequence). The CDR3 DNA follows: TGTGCCAGTAGGAAGACAGGGATGTTCAATCAGCCCCAGCATTTT. It yields the protein CASRKTGMFNQPQHF.

The V gene is TRBV27, the J gene TRBJ2-7; TRBD2 is a possible D gene (5 bases). Trimming took off 10 bases at V and 7 bases at J, with 23 bases between the two ends. Looked up from germline, CDR1 is MNHEY and CDR2 is SMNVEV (reference sequence). CDR3 length: 14 amino acids. This CDR3 reads CATTDGESLREQYF. CDR3 DNA sequence: TGTGCCACCACGGACGGGGAGAGCTTAAGGGAGCAGTACTTC.

The rearrangement joins TRBV5-6 to TRBJ2-5; 9 bases map to TRBD2. The J call may be incorrect, as the DNA end agrees better with TRBJ2-7. The CDR3 contains 16 residues. The germline V gene encodes CDR1 SGHDT and CDR2 YYEEEE. In DNA, the CDR3 is TGTGCCAGCAGCTTGGCCCTGACTAGCGGCTCCTACGAGCAGTACTTC. It encodes CASSLALTSGSYEQYF.

The V gene is TRBV28, the J gene TRBJ2-5; no firm D call. The germline V gene has CDR1 MDHEN and CDR2 SYDVKM. The ends were cut back, 5 bases at V and 2 bases at J, with 12 bases in the middle. The CDR3 consists of 14 residues. The CDR3 loop is CASSLATSQETQYF. CDR3 sequence (DNA): TGTGCCAGCAGTCTCGCGACATCTCAAGAGACCCAGTACTTC.

The chain uses TRBV15 and TRBJ2-7; perhaps TRBD1 as D (6 bases). The germline V and J ends were trimmed by 1 base and 4 bases, with 11 bases remaining between them. Germline V lookup: CDR1 LNHNV, CDR2 YYDKDF (reference sequence). This CDR3 region has 14 residues. CDR3 region: CATSRGQGQYEQYF. The CDR3 DNA sequence: TGTGCCACCAGCAGAGGGCAGGGGCAATACGAGCAGTACTTC.

This clone occurred a few times. This chain joins TRBV7-2 and TRBJ2-6, with a weak D call TRBD1 (6 bases). V shed 5 bases and J shed 0 bases, with 14 bases lying between them. From germline, CDR1 is SGHTA and CDR2 FQGNSA. This CDR3 is built from 17 residues. CDR3 amino acids: CASSPRLRGSGANVLTF. The DNA for the CDR3 is TGTGCCAGCAGCCCGAGACTCAGGGGCTCTGGGGCCAACGTCCTGACTTTC.

The rearrangement links TRBV5-6 to TRBJ1-2; possibly TRBD1 for D (6 bases). The CDR3 totals 15 residues. V shed 4 bases and J shed 4 bases, with 17 bases lying between them. Per germline, CDR1 SGHDT and CDR2 YYEEEE. The CDR3 DNA reads TGTGCCAGCAGCCCCGCCGGGGGGCAGAGCTATGGCTACACCTTC. This gives the protein CASSPAGGQSYGYTF.

The rearrangement links TRBV2 to TRBJ2-3; 11 bases match TRBD1. The V segment lost 3 bases and the J segment 6 bases; nucleotides outside the gene matches: 5. CDR1 SNHLY and CDR2 FYNNEI come from the germline V gene. The CDR3 is 15 residues long. The CDR3 DNA follows: TGTGCCAGCAGTGACCGGGACAGGGGGGTCGATACGCAGTATTTT. This codes for CASSDRDRGVDTQYF.

The sample holds a few counts of this clone. This chain uses TRBV5-1 with TRBJ2-7; no definite D call. The length of the CDR3 is 14 residues. The V gene lost 0 bases and the J gene lost 7 bases, with 14 bases spanning the gap. From germline, CDR1 is SGHRS and CDR2 YFSETQ. CDR3 nucleotide sequence: TGCGCCAGCAGCTTGGGGCAGGATCAGTGGGAGCAGTACTTC. Translation: CASSLGQDQWEQYF.

The chain is built from TRBV5-1 and TRBJ2-1, with 7 bases that match TRBD2. This CDR3 contains 14 residues. Germline V gives CDR1 SGHRS, CDR2 YFSETQ. V lost 0 bases to trimming and J lost 5 bases; unmatched junction nucleotides: 2. In nucleotides, the CDR3 is TGCGCCAGCAGCTTGGGCGGGAGAAACAATGAGCAGTTCTTC. It specifies CASSLGGRNNEQFF.

V gene TRBV7-9 combines with J gene TRBJ2-7; no clear D. This CDR3 spans 15 amino acids. The V and J ends lost 4 bases and 2 bases respectively, with 15 bases between them. Germline CDR1 and CDR2: SEHNR and FQNEAQ (reference sequence). The CDR3 loop reads CASSSARVRPYEQYF. The CDR3 DNA follows: TGTGCCAGCAGCTCGGCCCGGGTTAGGCCCTACGAGCAGTACTTC.

The rearrangement joins TRBV7-9 to TRBJ1-3; D gene uncertain. CDR3 size: 17 residues. Germline V lookup: CDR1 SEHNR, CDR2 FQNEAQ (reference sequence). V was pared by 5 bases and J by 1 base, with 18 bases between. For the CDR3, the DNA is TGTGCCAGCAGCACCCTGGTTTATCCGGGTTCTGGAAACACCATATATTTT. Its protein product is CASSTLVYPGSGNTIYF.

J is TRBJ2-7 and V is TRBV2; 7 bases match TRBD2. Trimming removed 6 bases from V and 7 bases from J; junction bases left unmatched: 3. Germline CDR1 and CDR2: SNHLY and FYNNEI. The CDR3 contains 11 residues. The CDR3, as DNA: TGTGCCAGCAGGGTCGGGGGGGAGCAGTACTTC. Translating it yields CASRVGGEQYF.

The chain employs TRBV10-3 and TRBJ1-5; 10 nucleotides align to TRBD1. This CDR3 is built from 14 residues. Germline V gene sequence: CDR1 ENHRY, CDR2 SYGVKD. Unmatched junction bases numbered 8, after V lost 10 bases and J lost 5 bases. The CDR3 region has the DNA TGTGCCACCAGGACAGGGGGGGAAGATCAGCCCCAGCATTTT. Translation: CATRTGGEDQPQHF.

The rearrangement uses TRBV28 and TRBJ1-3; D is ambiguous. CDR3 length equals 14 residues. V gave up 2 bases and J gave up 0 bases, with 5 bases separating them. Germline V lookup: CDR1 MDHEN, CDR2 SYDVKM. The DNA of the CDR3 is TGTGCCAGCAGTTTAGGGCTCTCTGGAAACACCATATATTTT. Its protein product is CASSLGLSGNTIYF.

The chain has TRBV6-1 and TRBJ1-2; D perhaps matches TRBD1 (5 bases). Germline V lookup: CDR1 MNHNS, CDR2 SASEGT. This CDR3 has 15 amino acids. The V end was cut by 6 bases, the J end by 3 bases, with 17 bases between. The CDR3, as DNA: TGTGCCAGCAGCCGGGGGGGGGTTGAGGACTATGGCTACACCTTC. Translating gives CASSRGGVEDYGYTF.

The chain employs TRBV28 and TRBJ2-7; D perhaps matches TRBD1 (6 bases). Trimming stripped 1 base from V and 2 bases from J, with 18 bases between. Per the germline V gene, CDR1 is MDHEN and CDR2 is SYDVKM. The CDR3 is 17 residues long. For the CDR3, the DNA is TGTGCCAGCAGTTTATATGGCCAGGGGATTCCTCCCTACGAGCAGTACTTC. This sequence encodes CASSLYGQGIPPYEQYF. The variable domain in full, with the rest retrieved from reference TRBV28 and TRBJ2-7, is DVKVTQSSRYLVKRTGEKVFLECVQDMDHENMFWYRQDPGLGLRLIYFSYDVKMKEKGDIPEGYSVSREKKERFSLILESASTNQTSMYLCASSLYGQGIPPYEQYFGPGTRLTVT.

CDR3 nucleotides: TGTGCCAGCTCATCCTCGCGCAACTTCTTCGGGCAGTACTTC. It yields the protein CASSSSRNFFGQYF. V gene TRBV18 combines with J gene TRBJ2-7; D not certain. The CDR3 contains 14 residues. In germline, CDR1 is KGHSH, CDR2 LQKENI. Trimming removed 5 bases at V and 9 bases at J, with 20 bases between.

This chain connects TRBV28 to TRBJ2-1; D might be TRBD2 (6 bases). From germline, CDR1 is MDHEN and CDR2 SYDVKM. This CDR3 spans 15 amino acids. Trimming shortened V by 7 bases and J by 2 bases, and 15 bases separated the two germline ends. In nucleotides, the CDR3 is TGTGCCAGCATAAAGGCGGGGATTCCCTACAATGAGCAGTTCTTC. This gives the protein CASIKAGIPYNEQFF. The whole variable domain, filled in from reference TRBV28 and TRBJ2-1, reads DVKVTQSSRYLVKRTGEKVFLECVQDMDHENMFWYRQDPGLGLRLIYFSYDVKMKEKGDIPEGYSVSREKKERFSLILESASTNQTSMYLCASIKAGIPYNEQFFGPGTRLTVL.